This T cell receptor (beta chain) originates from a study of blood T cell repertoires in COVID-19. For the study at large: Samples representing acute and convalescent COVID-19 were sourced from the United States, Italy and Spain. The cDNA or gDNA used as material had been derived from T cells, B-cell-depleted T cells, or PBMCs.

In the original workflow: Estimated nucleated cell counts came from reference gene primer amplification. Profiling relied on immunoSEQ multiplex PCR, and the TCRdb table lists in-frame clones only, not all of them. The V and J calls and clone size are taken from that table; D and trimming were inferred from the DNA. Here the sample spans fewer than 300,000 clones, around 90% being singletons. With 5 bases removed from V and 0 bases from J, the gap between germline ends came to 17 bases. The CDR3 covers 17 residues. Germline values: CDR1 SGHTA, CDR2 FQGNSA. In terms of age and location, participants ranged from roughly 18 to 95 years and lived in about 25 US areas.

The J gene is TRBJ1-5, the V gene TRBV7-2, with D possibly matching TRBD1 (5 bases). The sequencing input was PBMCs or T cells enriched from blood (not recorded which). This receptor was obtained from a young woman who had recovered from COVID-19. The CDR3 loop is CASSLGLQAASNQPQHF. The CDR3 DNA follows: TGTGCCAGCAGCCTAGGGTTACAGGCTGCTAGCAATCAGCCCCAGCATTTT.